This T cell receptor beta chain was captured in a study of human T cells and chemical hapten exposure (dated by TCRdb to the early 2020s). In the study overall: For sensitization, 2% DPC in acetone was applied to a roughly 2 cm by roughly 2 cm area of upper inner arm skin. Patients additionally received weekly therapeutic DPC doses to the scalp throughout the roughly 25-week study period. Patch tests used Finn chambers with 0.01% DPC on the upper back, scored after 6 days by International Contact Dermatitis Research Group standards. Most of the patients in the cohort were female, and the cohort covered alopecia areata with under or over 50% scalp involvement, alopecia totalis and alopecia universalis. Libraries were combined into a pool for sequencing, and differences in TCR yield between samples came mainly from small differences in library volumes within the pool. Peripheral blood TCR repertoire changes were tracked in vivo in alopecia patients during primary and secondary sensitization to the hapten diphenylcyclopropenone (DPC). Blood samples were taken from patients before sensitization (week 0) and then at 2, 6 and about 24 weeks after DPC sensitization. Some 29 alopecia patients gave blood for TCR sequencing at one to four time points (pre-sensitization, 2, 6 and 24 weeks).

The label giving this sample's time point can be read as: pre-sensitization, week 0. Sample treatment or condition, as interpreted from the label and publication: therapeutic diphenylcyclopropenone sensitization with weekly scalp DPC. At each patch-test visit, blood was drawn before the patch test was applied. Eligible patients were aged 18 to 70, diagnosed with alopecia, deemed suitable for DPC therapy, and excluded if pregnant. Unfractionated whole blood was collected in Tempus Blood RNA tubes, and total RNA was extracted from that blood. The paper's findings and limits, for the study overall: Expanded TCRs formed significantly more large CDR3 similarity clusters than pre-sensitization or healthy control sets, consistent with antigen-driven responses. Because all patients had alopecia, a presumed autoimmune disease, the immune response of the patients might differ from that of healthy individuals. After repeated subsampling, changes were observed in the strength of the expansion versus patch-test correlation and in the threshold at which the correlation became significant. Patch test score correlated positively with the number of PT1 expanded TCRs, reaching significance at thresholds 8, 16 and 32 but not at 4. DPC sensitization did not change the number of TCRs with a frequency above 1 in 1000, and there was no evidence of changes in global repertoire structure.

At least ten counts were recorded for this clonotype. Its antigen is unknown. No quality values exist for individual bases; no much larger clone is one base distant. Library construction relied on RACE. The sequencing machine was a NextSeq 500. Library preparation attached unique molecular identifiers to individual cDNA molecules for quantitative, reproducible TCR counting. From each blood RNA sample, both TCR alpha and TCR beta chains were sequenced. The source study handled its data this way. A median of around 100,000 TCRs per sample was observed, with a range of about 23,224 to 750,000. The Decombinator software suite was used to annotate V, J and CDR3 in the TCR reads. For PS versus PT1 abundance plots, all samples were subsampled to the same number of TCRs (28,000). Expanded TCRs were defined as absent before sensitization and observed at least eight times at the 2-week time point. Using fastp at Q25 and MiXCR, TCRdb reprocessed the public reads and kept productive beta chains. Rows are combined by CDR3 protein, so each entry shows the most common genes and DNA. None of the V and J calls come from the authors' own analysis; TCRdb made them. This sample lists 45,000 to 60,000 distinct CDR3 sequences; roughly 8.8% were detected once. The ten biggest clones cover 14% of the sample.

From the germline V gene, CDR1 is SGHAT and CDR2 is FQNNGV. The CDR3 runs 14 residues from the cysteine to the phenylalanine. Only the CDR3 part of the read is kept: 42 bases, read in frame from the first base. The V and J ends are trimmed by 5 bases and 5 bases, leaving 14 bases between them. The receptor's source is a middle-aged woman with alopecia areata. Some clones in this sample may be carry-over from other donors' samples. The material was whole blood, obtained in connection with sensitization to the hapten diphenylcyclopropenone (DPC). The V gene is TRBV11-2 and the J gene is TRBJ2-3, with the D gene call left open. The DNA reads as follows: TGTGCCAGCAGCAACCGCCTCCCACAAGATACGCAGTATTTT. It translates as CASSNRLPQDTQYF.